These T cell receptor beta chains were read from a single sample in a study of T cell responses to AZD1222 COVID-19 vaccine. Method: immunoSEQ multiplex PCR; TCRdb's copy keeps in-frame clones and lacks some. Altogether fewer than 150,000 clones are present, 85% to 90% being singletons, with the ten largest covering about 4.1%. The specimen was peripheral blood, collected on day 0 of AZD1222 vaccination. The receptors were gathered from an adult in good health. Both conserved end residues are part of each CDR3. D genes are given only for firm matches. A clone size is listed for some rows: how often the clone was seen (once, few, many), or a class if it is expanded.

j_gene: TRBJ2-7; d_gene: NA; v_gene: TRBV6-5; abundance: NA; CDR3nt: TGTGCCACCCACGGTTTAAGCGAGCAGTACTTC; CDR3aa: CATHGLSEQYF
j_gene: TRBJ2-6; d_gene: NA; v_gene: TRBV4-1; abundance: NA; CDR3nt: TGCGCCAGCAGCCAAGATCACGACTTCTCTGGGGCCAACGTCCTGACTTTC; CDR3aa: CASSQDHDFSGANVLTF
j_gene: TRBJ1-2; d_gene: NA; v_gene: TRBV29-1; abundance: NA; CDR3nt: TGCAGCGTACCAACAGGGACCGCCTACACCTTC; CDR3aa: CSVPTGTAYTF
j_gene: TRBJ2-5; d_gene: TRBD1; v_gene: TRBV11-2; abundance: NA; CDR3nt: TGTGCCAGCAGCTTAGGACAGGGGGCAGAGACCCAGTACTTC; CDR3aa: CASSLGQGAETQYF
j_gene: TRBJ1-5; d_gene: NA; v_gene: TRBV5-8; abundance: few; CDR3nt: TGTGCCAGCAGCCCAAGGACAGAACTTAGCAATCAGCCCCAGCATTTT; CDR3aa: CASSPRTELSNQPQHF
j_gene: TRBJ2-3; d_gene: NA; v_gene: TRBV10-2; abundance: NA; CDR3nt: TGCGCCAGCAGCTTATCGGGGGATACGCAGTATTTT; CDR3aa: CASSLSGDTQYF
j_gene: TRBJ1-1; d_gene: NA; v_gene: TRBV29-1; abundance: NA; CDR3nt: TGCAGCGTTGACATGGGTACTGAAGCTTTCTTT; CDR3aa: CSVDMGTEAFF
j_gene: TRBJ2-1; d_gene: TRBD2; v_gene: TRBV2; abundance: NA; CDR3nt: TGTGCCAGCATCTACCGGCGGGAGGGCCAGGGTGAGCAGTTCTTC; CDR3aa: CASIYRREGQGEQFF
j_gene: TRBJ1-1; d_gene: TRBD1; v_gene: TRBV29-1; abundance: NA; CDR3nt: TGCAGCGTTGGAGAGGGACAGGCGGCTGATGAAGCTTTCTTT; CDR3aa: CSVGEGQAADEAFF
j_gene: TRBJ1-6; d_gene: NA; v_gene: TRBV6-5; abundance: NA; CDR3nt: TGTGCCAGCAGTCTCCACAGGGAACCACCCCTCCACTTT; CDR3aa: CASSLHREPPLHF
j_gene: TRBJ2-5; d_gene: TRBD1; v_gene: TRBV7-9; abundance: NA; CDR3nt: TGTGCCAGCAGCTCCCCCGGACAGGGAGAGACCCAGTACTTC; CDR3aa: CASSSPGQGETQYF
j_gene: TRBJ1-2; d_gene: NA; v_gene: TRBV4-1; abundance: NA; CDR3nt: TGCGCCAGCAGCCAGGGTGGAGGGGTTGGAGATGGCTACACCTTC; CDR3aa: CASSQGGGVGDGYTF
j_gene: TRBJ1-1; d_gene: NA; v_gene: TRBV6-5; abundance: NA; CDR3nt: TGTGCCAGCCCAAGGGACCTGAACACTGAAGCTTTCTTT; CDR3aa: CASPRDLNTEAFF
j_gene: TRBJ2-7; d_gene: NA; v_gene: TRBV7-9; abundance: NA; CDR3nt: TGTGCCAGCAGCTCGGATGTGGGTCGGCACGAGCAGTACTTC; CDR3aa: CASSSDVGRHEQYF
j_gene: TRBJ1-2; d_gene: NA; v_gene: TRBV6-5; abundance: NA; CDR3nt: TGTGCCAGCCTGGCCCCGACAGTTGGTGGCTACACCTTC; CDR3aa: CASLAPTVGGYTF
j_gene: TRBJ2-7; d_gene: NA; v_gene: TRBV18; abundance: NA; CDR3nt: TGTGCCAGCTCACCGCCCCGGGCTAGGAGGTGGGAGCAGTACTTC; CDR3aa: CASSPPRARRWEQYF
j_gene: TRBJ2-7; d_gene: NA; v_gene: TRBV7-8; abundance: NA; CDR3nt: TGTGCCAGCAGCTTAGACTTGGGGGTCCTAGACGAGCAGTACTTC; CDR3aa: CASSLDLGVLDEQYF
j_gene: TRBJ1-1; d_gene: NA; v_gene: TRBV6-5; abundance: few; CDR3nt: TGTGCCAGCAGAGGCAGGTTAGGTACTGAAGCTTTCTTT; CDR3aa: CASRGRLGTEAFF
j_gene: TRBJ1-5; d_gene: NA; v_gene: TRBV7-2; abundance: once; CDR3nt: TGTGCCAGCAGCCTACAGGGAGGGAATCAGCCCCAGCATTTT; CDR3aa: CASSLQGGNQPQHF
j_gene: TRBJ2-7; d_gene: NA; v_gene: TRBV6-5; abundance: NA; CDR3nt: TGTGCCAGCAGTTACTCGAGCAACTACGAGCAGTACTTC; CDR3aa: CASSYSSNYEQYF
j_gene: TRBJ1-4; d_gene: NA; v_gene: TRBV2; abundance: NA; CDR3nt: TGTGCCAGCAGTCGATCCCACCCGACTAATGAAAAACTGTTTTTT; CDR3aa: CASSRSHPTNEKLFF
j_gene: TRBJ2-1; d_gene: NA; v_gene: TRBV6-5; abundance: medium-sized; CDR3nt: TGTGCCAGCACCTACGTTTCGGGATACAATGAGCAGTTCTTC; CDR3aa: CASTYVSGYNEQFF
j_gene: TRBJ2-3; d_gene: NA; v_gene: TRBV5-1; abundance: once; CDR3nt: TGCGCCAGCAGCTTGGCGAGGGGCCGGGCAGATACGCAGTATTTT; CDR3aa: CASSLARGRADTQYF
j_gene: TRBJ2-3; d_gene: NA; v_gene: TRBV15; abundance: NA; CDR3nt: TGTGCCACCAGCAGACAATACTTTGATACGCAGTATTTT; CDR3aa: CATSRQYFDTQYF
j_gene: TRBJ1-2; d_gene: NA; v_gene: TRBV28; abundance: NA; CDR3nt: TGTGCCAGCAGGCTGTATGGCTACACCTTC; CDR3aa: CASRLYGYTF
j_gene: TRBJ1-1; d_gene: NA; v_gene: TRBV6-5; abundance: NA; CDR3nt: TGTGCCAGCAGTTACCCCGGGAACACTGAAGCTTTCTTT; CDR3aa: CASSYPGNTEAFF
j_gene: TRBJ1-2; d_gene: TRBD1; v_gene: TRBV2; abundance: NA; CDR3nt: TGTGCCAGCAGTGGTGACAGGGTACTTGGCTACACCTTC; CDR3aa: CASSGDRVLGYTF
j_gene: TRBJ1-6; d_gene: NA; v_gene: TRBV7-2; abundance: once; CDR3nt: TGTGCCAGCAGCTTATCCTATAATTCACCCCTCCACTTT; CDR3aa: CASSLSYNSPLHF
j_gene: TRBJ1-1; d_gene: NA; v_gene: TRBV15; abundance: NA; CDR3nt: TGTGCCACCAGCAGAGTCGAGATGATGAACACTGAAGCTTTCTTT; CDR3aa: CATSRVEMMNTEAFF
j_gene: TRBJ2-5; d_gene: NA; v_gene: TRBV9; abundance: NA; CDR3nt: TGTGCCAGCAGCGTAGGCCTCGCCGGGGGCGTGGGGACCCAGTACTTC; CDR3aa: CASSVGLAGGVGTQYF
j_gene: TRBJ1-6; d_gene: NA; v_gene: TRBV30; abundance: few; CDR3nt: TGTGCCTGGAACCCCTCCGGGGAACCCCTCCACTTT; CDR3aa: CAWNPSGEPLHF
j_gene: TRBJ1-1; d_gene: NA; v_gene: TRBV14; abundance: few; CDR3nt: TGTGCCAGCAGCCAAGTCGACGGTTTAACTGAAGCTTTCTTT; CDR3aa: CASSQVDGLTEAFF
j_gene: TRBJ2-1; d_gene: NA; v_gene: TRBV14; abundance: NA; CDR3nt: TGTGCCAGCAGCCAAGCTCGGGGACCCTTATTCTTC; CDR3aa: CASSQARGPLFF
j_gene: TRBJ1-6; d_gene: NA; v_gene: TRBV19; abundance: NA; CDR3nt: TGTGCCAGTAGTATTGGAGGGACGGGTTCACCCCTCCACTTT; CDR3aa: CASSIGGTGSPLHF
j_gene: TRBJ2-3; d_gene: NA; v_gene: TRBV27; abundance: NA; CDR3nt: TGTGCCAGCAGTTTACAGCAATTGGATACGCAGTATTTT; CDR3aa: CASSLQQLDTQYF
j_gene: TRBJ1-4; d_gene: TRBD1; v_gene: TRBV3-1/TRBV3-2; abundance: NA; CDR3nt: TGTGCCAGCAGCCCCCGACAGGGGGTAAATGAAAAACTGTTTTTT; CDR3aa: CASSPRQGVNEKLFF
j_gene: TRBJ2-3; d_gene: NA; v_gene: TRBV5-6; abundance: NA; CDR3nt: TGTGCCAGCAGCTTTTTTCAACTAGGTGCAGATACGCAGTATTTT; CDR3aa: CASSFFQLGADTQYF
j_gene: TRBJ1-2; d_gene: NA; v_gene: TRBV27; abundance: few; CDR3nt: TGTGCCAGCAGTTTAGTCGGTGTGGGGGGAAGTACCAACTATGGCTACACCTTC; CDR3aa: CASSLVGVGGSTNYGYTF
j_gene: TRBJ1-2; d_gene: NA; v_gene: TRBV24-1; abundance: once; CDR3nt: TGTGCCACCAGTGAACCCGGTCAGGCCCTCGGCTACACCTTC; CDR3aa: CATSEPGQALGYTF
j_gene: TRBJ1-1; d_gene: NA; v_gene: TRBV2; abundance: few; CDR3nt: TGTGCCAGCAGTGGTCTATGGGGCTCTGAAGCTTTCTTT; CDR3aa: CASSGLWGSEAFF
j_gene: TRBJ1-5; d_gene: NA; v_gene: TRBV28; abundance: NA; CDR3nt: TGTGCCAGCAGTTTTGGGGGCTCGAATCAGCCCCAGCATTTT; CDR3aa: CASSFGGSNQPQHF
j_gene: TRBJ1-1; d_gene: NA; v_gene: TRBV28; abundance: NA; CDR3nt: TGTGCCAGTTCGACAGGTTTGAACACTGAAGCTTTCTTT; CDR3aa: CASSTGLNTEAFF
j_gene: TRBJ2-2; d_gene: NA; v_gene: TRBV19; abundance: once; CDR3nt: TGTGCCAGTAGCCTAAGGGACACCGGGGAGCTGTTTTTT; CDR3aa: CASSLRDTGELFF
j_gene: TRBJ2-5; d_gene: TRBD1; v_gene: TRBV18; abundance: NA; CDR3nt: TGTGCCAGCTCACCCCGGACAGGGCAAGAGACCCAGTACTTC; CDR3aa: CASSPRTGQETQYF
j_gene: TRBJ2-1; d_gene: NA; v_gene: TRBV9; abundance: few; CDR3nt: TGTGCCAGCAGCGTAGGGGGTATTTCCTACAATGAGCAGTTCTTC; CDR3aa: CASSVGGISYNEQFF
j_gene: TRBJ2-2; d_gene: TRBD2; v_gene: TRBV9; abundance: NA; CDR3nt: TGTGCCAGCAGCCCGGACTCTGCGCGGGGGACCGGGGAGCTGTTTTTT; CDR3aa: CASSPDSARGTGELFF
j_gene: TRBJ2-7; d_gene: NA; v_gene: TRBV28; abundance: NA; CDR3nt: TGTGCCAGCAGTTTACCGGATAGCTCCTACGAGCAGTACTTC; CDR3aa: CASSLPDSSYEQYF
j_gene: TRBJ2-7; d_gene: NA; v_gene: TRBV28; abundance: NA; CDR3nt: TGTGCCAGCAGAACAGGTCACTCCTACGAGCAGTACTTC; CDR3aa: CASRTGHSYEQYF
j_gene: TRBJ1-5; d_gene: NA; v_gene: TRBV7-9; abundance: medium-sized; CDR3nt: TGTGCCAGCAGCTTAGGTCAGGGGCTCCAGCCCCAGCATTTT; CDR3aa: CASSLGQGLQPQHF
j_gene: TRBJ1-5; d_gene: TRBD1; v_gene: TRBV6-1; abundance: once; CDR3nt: TGTGCCAGCAGTGACGACAGGGATAATCAGCCCCAGCATTTT; CDR3aa: CASSDDRDNQPQHF
j_gene: TRBJ1-3; d_gene: NA; v_gene: TRBV6-6; abundance: NA; CDR3nt: TGTGCCAGCAGTCTACGCACACCCCGGCGCAGCAGAAACACCATATATTTT; CDR3aa: CASSLRTPRRSRNTIYF
j_gene: TRBJ1-5; d_gene: NA; v_gene: TRBV5-1; abundance: NA; CDR3nt: TGCGCCAGCAGCTTGACTGGGAGCAATCAGCCCCAGCATTTT; CDR3aa: CASSLTGSNQPQHF
j_gene: TRBJ2-7; d_gene: NA; v_gene: TRBV7-2; abundance: NA; CDR3nt: TGTGCCAGCAGCCCGCAAAGGTACGAGCAGTACTTC; CDR3aa: CASSPQRYEQYF
j_gene: TRBJ1-1; d_gene: NA; v_gene: TRBV9; abundance: NA; CDR3nt: TGTGCCAGCAGCGGAGCGTACGGGAACACTGAAGCTTTCTTT; CDR3aa: CASSGAYGNTEAFF
j_gene: TRBJ2-3; d_gene: TRBD1; v_gene: TRBV14; abundance: NA; CDR3nt: TGTGCCAGCAGCCAGTCGACGACAGGGATAGCGCAGTATTTT; CDR3aa: CASSQSTTGIAQYF